The TCR beta chain under discussion was sequenced for a study of beta chain features in type 1 diabetes (dated by TCRdb to the late 2010s). Concerning the study at large: No differences in mean age, gender distribution, total cell number or subset yield were found between patients and healthy donors. Across all samples, approximately 100 million sorted cells were examined, and cell number per subset correlated strongly with RNA yield. The study compared TCRB repertoires of sorted circulating CD4+ T cell subsets between recently diagnosed type 1 diabetes patients and matched healthy donors. Regulatory and stem cell-like memory subsets were obtained from only 8 patients and roughly eight healthy donors, while naive and central memory subsets were obtained from all 30 or so donors. The study at large found these results: In all four CD4+ subsets, TCRB CDR3 length was moderately but significantly shorter in type 1 diabetes patients. PCR may preferentially amplify shorter templates, but because patient and control samples were amplified and corrected together, any resulting skew would affect both groups equally. Because small numbers of individuals were included in the HLA sub-analyses, any influence of HLA type on TCRB rearrangement was left unresolved. Fewer insertions and more nucleotide deletions at VDJ recombination sites were observed in patients with type 1 diabetes, implying thymic rearrangement abnormalities. Naive, central memory and regulatory TCRB repertoires appeared to be more similar among patients than among healthy donors. Because cDNA was sequenced instead of genomic DNA, activated cells with high expression could be over-represented, although the groups did not differ in activation or CD3 levels.

A single peripheral blood draw of 95 to 150 mL on average was collected from each donor into heparinised tubes. A BD FACSAria II and a panel including CD45RO, CCR7, CD25, CD127, CD95 and CD27 were used to sort naive, central memory, regulatory and stem cell-like memory CD4+ T cells. Every sorted population had a purity above 95%. PBMCs were separated immediately by Lymphoprep density gradient centrifugation and were stained directly, without being cultured. To minimize batch effects, samples were stained and sorted in pairs, one healthy donor with one patient per experiment. CDR3 length: 15 amino acids, cysteine to phenylalanine. The read is trimmed to its CDR3 DNA, 45 bases read in frame from base 1. V is pared back by 0 bases and J by 0 bases, with 6 bases lying between the germline termini. Reading the germline V gene gives CDR1 MNHEY and CDR2 SVGAGI. Regarding this clone: Its antigen is currently not known. Per-nucleotide qualities are absent, and no much larger clonotype sits a single base away. Other DNA sequences from this sample encode an identical CDR3 as well.

All of the isolated RNA was reverse transcribed with the High Capacity cDNA Reverse Transcription Kit, so expressed TCRB transcripts were sequenced. Naive, central memory and regulatory T cell samples underwent deep immunoSEQ sequencing, averaging around 4 million total reads per sample. Sorted cells were lysed in RLT buffer and RNA was extracted with DNase-treated RNeasy Micro or Mini kits, depending on cell number. To prevent cross-contamination, every cell subset was processed on its own, while patient and healthy donor samples were processed together. TCRB sequences were amplified from cDNA with the immunoSEQ multiplex PCR, producing 87-bp fragments spanning the CDR3 region. Amplicons were sequenced on the Illumina HiSeq platform. In the source study's methods: Synthetic template baselines were used to correct PCR bias computationally, reads within Hamming distance 2 were collapsed together, and singletons that could not be merged were discarded. Reads were aligned against IMGT to assign V, D and J genes, CDR3 length and insertions or deletions at six rearrangement sites. Within each subset, clonotype counts were normalized to the number of sorted cells before true diversity and Gini coefficients were calculated with the tcR R package. Repertoire sharing was quantified using the overlap coefficient calculated on TCRB nucleotide sequences. Out-of-frame TCRB sequences from naive cells were analyzed to stand in for the pre-selection repertoire. In TCRdb, the immuneACCESS table is reduced to in-frame sequences with V and J assigned. These tables do not hold every clone; where another copy was compared, an unresolved V gene accounts for under half, and the others remain unexplained. D and trimming were read from the DNA, whereas the V and J calls and clone size are those reported in that table. The sample data list about 700,000 clones, and around an eighth of these were observed just once. The ten largest clones represent less than 0.025% of the sample.

Source material: naive CD4+ T cells from blood. What this sample's cell subset or site label stands for: true naive CD4+ T cells. Here the chain combines TRBV6-5 and TRBJ1-5; the D gene identity is not certain. This clonotype was sampled from a man aged 18 to 35 with type 1 diabetes. The CDR3 is CASSYSGYSNQPQHF. The DNA sequence reads TGTGCCAGCAGTTACTCGGGTTATAGCAATCAGCCCCAGCATTTT.